Presented here are 17 T cell receptor beta chains from one specimen sequenced in a study of metastatic and nonmetastatic thyroid tumors (TCRdb year 2020). Libraries were made using PCR. Sequencing was performed on an Illumina HiSeq 4000. TCRdb applied fastp at Q25 and MiXCR to the public reads, then kept only in-frame beta chains. Across this sample there are 21,000 or so clones, with roughly 21% seen only once. Approximately 30% of the sample goes to the ten largest clones. No patient had received any treatment before thyroid surgery. The sequenced sample consisted of blood. The receptors originated from a female donor with papillary thyroid cancer or a benign thyroid nodule (not recorded which). Some clones in this sample may be carry-over from other donors' samples.

This sequence joins TRBV18 and TRBJ2-7, with TRBD2 matching over 11 bases. Germline V gene data show CDR1 as KGHSH and CDR2 as LQKENI. This CDR3 comprises 16 residues. V shed 0 bases, J shed 7 bases, and the junction held 8 bases outside the gene matches. The CDR3 reads CASSPPKLAGVEEQYF. For the CDR3, the DNA is TGTGCCAGCTCACCACCGAAACTAGCGGGAGTGGAGGAGCAGTACTTC.

This clone was counted a few times. The junction and the germline gene differ at one end; a read error may be behind it. The chain couples TRBV15 to TRBJ2-7; 9 positions match TRBD2. The germline V gene has CDR1 LNHNV and CDR2 YYDKDF (reference sequence). CDR3 size: 14 residues. The CDR3, as DNA: TGTGCCACCATCAGAGATAGCGGGAGTTACGAGCAGTACTTC. Translating it yields CATIRDSGSYEQYF.

Comments on this clone: It may be a read error: a sequence one base away is much more abundant. V and J are TRBV6-1 and TRBJ1-2; 8 bases map to TRBD1. CDR3 size: 15 residues. Germline CDR1 and CDR2: MNHNS and SASEGT. Trimming at V came to 5 bases and at J to 7 bases, leaving 12 bases not matched to a gene. The CDR3 loop is CASSCGQGVLSGYTF. The CDR3 DNA reads as TGTGCCAGCAGTTGCGGACAGGGAGTTTTGAGTGGCTACACCTTC.

This clone appeared many times. CDR3 coding DNA: TGTGCCAGCAGTTACACAGGGGCAGAGACCCAGTACTTC. Protein product: CASSYTGAETQYF. This chain links TRBV28 with TRBJ2-5; TRBD1 matches 7 bases. Trimming took 4 bases from V and 4 from J; bases not matched to a gene: 3. CDR3 length: 13 residues. Germline CDR1 is MDHEN and CDR2 is SYDVKM.

This clone appeared once. The chain is built from TRBV19 and TRBJ1-5, with a possible D match to TRBD1 (6 bases). V was trimmed by 2 bases and J by 4 bases, leaving 15 bases between them. From germline, CDR1 is LNHDA and CDR2 SQIVND (reference sequence). This CDR3 is 16 amino acids long. The CDR3 coding sequence is TGTGCCAGTAGTATAAGGGCATACAGGGAAAATCAGCCCCAGCATTTT. It encodes CASSIRAYRENQPQHF.

Within the sample, this clone is medium-sized. The chain uses TRBV3-1 and TRBJ2-7; TRBD2 matches 13 bases. This CDR3 has 19 amino acids. Germline trimming cut 0 bases from V and 0 bases from J; bases unmatched to any gene: 8. Germline CDR1 LGHDT, CDR2 YNNKEL (reference sequence). CDR3 DNA: TGTGCCAGCAGCCAAGATGTACTAGCGGGAGGGTATCGCTCCTACGAGCAGTACTTC. The encoded protein is CASSQDVLAGGYRSYEQYF.

V is TRBV4-2 and J is TRBJ2-2; tentatively, D is TRBD1 (6 bases). Per the germline V gene, CDR1 is LGHNA and CDR2 is YNFKEQ. V shed 1 base and J shed 3 bases, with 6 bases lying between them. The length of the CDR3 is 14 residues. CDR3 loop: CASSQGQDTGELFF. In DNA form, the CDR3 reads TGTGCCAGCAGCCAAGGACAGGACACCGGGGAGCTGTTTTTT.

Only a few counts were recorded for this clone. The chain links TRBV4-3 to TRBJ1-1; D is unresolved. Germline loops: CDR1 LGHNA, CDR2 YSLEER. The V end was cut by 2 bases, the J end by 0 bases, with 10 bases between. There are 15 residues in the CDR3. The DNA of the CDR3 is TGCGCCAGCAGCCAATCACCTGGCCTGAACACTGAAGCTTTCTTT. As protein: CASSQSPGLNTEAFF.

This clone was observed at least ten times. Other DNA sequences in the sample encode the same CDR3. The rearrangement links TRBV5-6 to TRBJ2-5; 7 bases line up with TRBD1. The germline V gene has CDR1 SGHDT and CDR2 YYEEEE. CDR3 length equals 16 residues. V shed 4 bases, J shed 4 bases, and the junction held 13 bases outside the gene matches. The CDR3 protein is CASSRLTGRLGETQYF. For the CDR3, the DNA is TGTGCCAGCAGCCGCCTGACAGGGAGATTGGGAGAGACCCAGTACTTC.

As to this clone: The junction departs from germline at one end; a sequencing error may be responsible. This CDR3 reads CASSTASRGHQETEYF. The DNA of the CDR3 is TGTGCCAGCAGTACCGCATCTAGAGGCCACCAAGAGACCGAGTACTTC. The gene calls are TRBV28 and TRBJ2-5, with D unresolved. The V gene's germline CDR1 is MDHEN and CDR2 SYDVKM. The CDR3 length is 16 residues.

This clone was counted ten times or more. With a much larger clone just one base away, this may be a read error. V gene TRBV12-3 or TRBV12-4 combines with J gene TRBJ2-7; 9 bases are shared with TRBD2. CDR3 length: 15 residues. After removal of 2 bases from V and 3 bases from J, the junction contained 5 bases not matched to a gene. This CDR3 reads CASSLWTSALYEQYF. The CDR3 DNA reads as TGTGCCAGCAGTTTATGGACTAGCGCGCTCTACGAGCAGTACTTC.

The rearrangement links TRBV20-1 to TRBJ1-1; D is undetermined. Germline V gene sequence: CDR1 DFQATT, CDR2 SNEGSKA (reference sequence). V gave up 6 bases and J gave up 1 base, with 15 bases separating them. The CDR3 length is 14 residues. The CDR3 DNA follows: TGCAGTGCCAGAAGGGAGGGAAGGAACACTGAAGCTTTCTTT. Protein product: CSARREGRNTEAFF.

This clone is classed as medium-sized (0.01 to 0.1%). This chain joins TRBV2 and TRBJ2-7, with D possibly TRBD2 on 5 matching bases. This CDR3 has 10 amino acids. Trimming took 11 bases from V and 6 from J, leaving 11 bases between them. The germline V gene encodes CDR1 SNHLY and CDR2 FYNNEI. The CDR3 protein is CAEGRGEQYF. The CDR3 DNA sequence: TGTGCCGAAGGTCGGGGCGAGCAGTACTTC.

By sample fraction, this clone is medium-sized (0.01 to 0.1%). V gene TRBV6-5 combines with J gene TRBJ2-7, with 7 bases identical to TRBD2. V was clipped by 0 bases and J by 3 bases; unmatched bases: 11. This CDR3 has 17 amino acids. The V gene's germline CDR1 is MNHEY and CDR2 SVGAGI. The CDR3 DNA reads TGTGCCAGCAGTTACTCGAGGGAGGGGAACAATCTCTACGAGCAGTACTTC. This encodes CASSYSREGNNLYEQYF.

This clone has just one count. A much larger clone lies one base from this, so it may be a read error. This rearrangement joins TRBV5-6 to TRBJ2-1; maybe TRBD1 (6 bases). Germline V gives CDR1 SGHDT, CDR2 YYEEEE. This CDR3 has 16 residues. The V gene lost 9 bases and the J gene lost 6 bases, with 25 bases spanning the gap. CDR3: CAISSWGQGTINEQFF. As DNA, the CDR3 is TGTGCCATCTCCTCCTGGGGCCAGGGGACAATCAATGAGCAGTTCTTC. The variable domain in full, completed from reference TRBV5-6 and TRBJ2-1, reads DAGVTQSPTHLIKTRGQQVTLRCSPKSGHDTVSWYQQALGQGPQFIFQYYEEEERQRGNFPDRFSGHQFPNYSSELNVNALLLGDSALYLCAISSWGQGTINEQFFGPGTRLTVL.

Only a few counts were recorded for this clone. V and J are TRBV12-3 or TRBV12-4 and TRBJ2-5; TRBD2 matches 10 bases. The CDR3 has 15 amino acids. V lost 1 base to trimming and J lost 5 bases; unmatched junction nucleotides: 4. CDR3 in amino acids: CASSLELTSGETQYF. In DNA, the CDR3 is TGTGCCAGCAGTTTAGAACTGACTAGCGGGGAGACCCAGTACTTC.

The chain joins TRBV6-4 to TRBJ2-7, with 7 bases aligning to TRBD1. V trimming: 6 bases; J trimming: 4 bases; junction bases outside the gene matches: 9. The germline CDR1 and CDR2 sequences are MRHNA and SNTAGT. CDR3 length equals 14 residues. The chain's CDR3 is CASSKTGYRYEQYV. The CDR3 region has the DNA TGTGCCAGCAGCAAGACAGGGTATAGGTACGAGCAGTACGTC.